The 14 T cell receptor beta chains below all came from one sample that was sequenced in a study of control samples from healthy donors and cancer patients. The repertoire was sequenced with immunoSEQ multiplex PCR; TCRdb's copy has only in-frame clones and lacks some. The sample includes around 99,000 clones, roughly 91% of them seen just once. Sequencing was done on a sample of blood. The receptors shown here come from a woman between 45 and 60 years old in good health.

This chain uses TRBV14 with TRBJ1-5; D may be TRBD1 (6 bases). The CDR3 consists of 16 residues. The germline V gene has CDR1 SGHDN and CDR2 FVKESK. Trimming took 0 bases from V and 5 from J, leaving 14 bases between them. CDR3 sequence: CASSQDRWGQDQPQHF. In DNA form, the CDR3 reads TGTGCCAGCAGCCAAGATCGGTGGGGGCAGGATCAGCCCCAGCATTTT. Complete variable domain (other parts from reference TRBV14 and TRBJ1-5): EAGVTQFPSHSVIEKGQTVTLRCDPISGHDNLYWYRRVMGKEIKFLLHFVKESKQDESGMPNNRFLAERTGGTYSTLKVQPAELEDSGVYFCASSQDRWGQDQPQHFGDGTRLSIL.

This chain joins TRBV25-1 and TRBJ2-1; a possible D gene is TRBD2 (6 bases). The CDR3 covers 15 residues. The V end lost 4 bases, the J end lost 1 base, and 11 bases lay between the germline ends. The germline gives CDR1 MGHDK, CDR2 SYGVNS. The CDR3: CASSALGTSYNEQFF. The CDR3 DNA follows: TGTGCCAGCAGTGCGCTAGGGACTTCCTACAATGAGCAGTTCTTC.

This chain connects TRBV7-7 to TRBJ2-2, with 7 nucleotides matching TRBD1. The CDR3 sequence is 18 residues long. J lost 6 bases, V lost 5 bases, and 18 bases had no gene match. Germline-derived CDR1 and CDR2 are SSHAT and FNYEAQ (reference sequence). CDR3 in amino acids: CASSLFAMSQGGSGELFF. The CDR3 bases are TGTGCCAGCAGCCTTTTTGCGATGTCCCAAGGGGGCTCCGGGGAGCTGTTTTTT.

This clone has more than one count but fewer than ten. The chain combines TRBV6-4 with TRBJ2-1, with TRBD2 matching 8 bases. The germline V gene encodes CDR1 MRHNA and CDR2 SNTAGT. The CDR3 sequence is 15 residues long. With 5 bases clipped from V and 6 bases from J, the junction kept 9 bases outside the gene matches. CDR3 sequence reads: CASSPTGGPANEQFF. CDR3 bases: TGTGCCAGCAGTCCGACGGGAGGGCCGGCCAATGAGCAGTTCTTC.

This clone occurred a few times. The chain joins TRBV2 to TRBJ2-2; 13 bases are a match to TRBD2. The J segment lost 5 bases and the V segment lost 6 bases, leaving 9 bases of the junction unmatched. Germline CDR1 is SNHLY and CDR2 is FYNNEI. The CDR3 spans 17 residues. CDR3 nucleotides: TGTGCCAGCAGAGATGGACTAGCGGGGGCCTTAACCGGGGAGCTGTTTTTT. Residues: CASRDGLAGALTGELFF.

The chain carries TRBV27 and TRBJ2-3; D call uncertain. The germline CDR1 and CDR2 sequences are MNHEY and SMNVEV (reference sequence). Trimming cost V 8 bases and J 4 bases, with 16 bases left between them. The CDR3 consists of 14 residues. The CDR3 DNA sequence: TGTGCCAGCGGGGTTCTTAGCCGGGCAGATACGCAGTATTTT. This gives the protein CASGVLSRADTQYF.

The chain combines TRBV5-1 with TRBJ1-2, with 8 bases that match TRBD1. The CDR3 extends over 15 amino acids. The trim removed 3 bases at V and 5 bases at J, leaving 9 bases unmatched. Germline V gives CDR1 SGHRS, CDR2 YFSETQ. The CDR3 DNA is TGCGCCAGCAGCTCTCAAGGAGACAGGGGTTATGGCTACACCTTC. Translating it yields CASSSQGDRGYGYTF.

The rearrangement uses TRBV19 and TRBJ2-7, with D perhaps TRBD2 (6 bases). Looked up from germline, CDR1 is LNHDA and CDR2 is SQIVND (reference sequence). The V gene lost 3 bases and the J gene lost 2 bases, with 14 bases spanning the gap. This CDR3 comprises 15 residues. The CDR3, as DNA: TGTGCCAGTAGTATCAGCAGGGAGGCTACCTACGAGCAGTACTTC. Translation: CASSISREATYEQYF.

The chain carries TRBV15 and TRBJ2-5; the D is unclear. CDR3 length: 13 residues. Germline assignment: CDR1 LNHNV and CDR2 YYDKDF (reference sequence). Trimming removed 6 bases at V and 0 bases at J, with 8 bases between. Here the CDR3 DNA reads TGTGCCACCAGTGGCCGCAACCAAGAGACCCAGTACTTC. Encoded protein: CATSGRNQETQYF.

This clone was counted only a few times. The V and J genes are TRBV11-2 and TRBJ1-5, with D uncertain. Germline values: CDR1 SGHAT, CDR2 FQNNGV. V shed 0 bases and J shed 3 bases, with 9 bases lying between them. This CDR3 spans 15 amino acids. This CDR3 reads CASSLDGIINQPQHF. CDR3 DNA: TGTGCCAGCAGCTTAGATGGGATTATCAATCAGCCCCAGCATTTT.

V gene TRBV4-1 combines with J gene TRBJ2-3; D ambiguous. Germline CDR1 MGHRA, CDR2 YSYEKL. Trimming cost V 4 bases and J 2 bases, with 10 bases left between them. The CDR3 has 14 amino acids. In nucleotides, the CDR3 is TGCGCCAGCAGCCCCGGCCCTAACACAGATACGCAGTATTTT. Translation: CASSPGPNTDTQYF.

The J gene is TRBJ1-5, the V gene TRBV6-6, with D unclear. V was pared by 3 bases and J by 4 bases, with 13 bases between. The germline CDR1 and CDR2 sequences are MNHNY and SVGAGI (reference sequence). This CDR3 has 15 amino acids. CDR3 loop: CASSYQAGSNQPQHF. CDR3 in DNA: TGTGCCAGCAGTTATCAGGCGGGATCTAATCAGCCCCAGCATTTT.

This rearrangement joins TRBV6-5 to TRBJ2-4, with TRBD2 identical over 8 bases. This CDR3 spans 15 amino acids. The V gene's germline CDR1 is MNHEY and CDR2 SVGAGI. The ends lost 7 bases at V and 9 bases at J; junction bases unmatched: 14. CDR3 region: CASTPASGPRGIQYF. CDR3 nucleotides: TGTGCCAGCACCCCGGCTAGCGGGCCGCGGGGCATTCAGTACTTC.

The chain has TRBV10-3 and TRBJ2-3, with D tentatively TRBD2 (6 bases). Germline loops: CDR1 ENHRY, CDR2 SYGVKD. V shed 4 bases and J shed 0 bases, with 14 bases lying between them. This CDR3 has 16 residues. The CDR3 reads CAISARDSVSTDTQYF. CDR3 DNA sequence: TGTGCCATCAGTGCCCGGGACTCAGTTAGCACAGATACGCAGTATTTT.